This T cell receptor beta chain was obtained from a study of cytomegalovirus exposure and HLA in healthy donors. Study-wide background: Unique TCRs numbering some 80 million, obtained from HLA-typed donors, made up an early data release.

Researchers ran the PCR with 60 Vbeta and 13 Jbeta primers. Sequencing was performed with immunoSEQ multiplex PCR; in TCRdb, only in-frame clones are kept and a portion is missing. The data contain fewer than 150,000 clones, roughly three quarters of them singletons. The CDR3 length is 14 residues. Between the trimmed V and J ends, which lost 0 bases and 6 bases, there was a span of 10 bases. Germline CDR1 and CDR2: SGHNT and YYREEE (reference sequence). This receptor was identified in a young man in good health and CMV-seronegative. The chain employs TRBV5-4 and TRBJ2-4; D is perhaps TRBD1 (6 bases). The sample was PBMCs. The CDR3 spells CASSLAGATNIQYF. The CDR3 DNA follows: TGTGCCAGCAGCTTGGCAGGGGCGACAAACATTCAGTACTTC. The entire variable domain, with the rest obtained from reference TRBV5-4 and TRBJ2-4, is as follows: ETGVTQSPTHLIKTRGQQVTLRCSSQSGHNTVSWYQQALGQGPQFIFQYYREEENGRGNFPPRFSGLQFPNYSSELNVNALELDDSALYLCASSLAGATNIQYFGAGTRLSVL.